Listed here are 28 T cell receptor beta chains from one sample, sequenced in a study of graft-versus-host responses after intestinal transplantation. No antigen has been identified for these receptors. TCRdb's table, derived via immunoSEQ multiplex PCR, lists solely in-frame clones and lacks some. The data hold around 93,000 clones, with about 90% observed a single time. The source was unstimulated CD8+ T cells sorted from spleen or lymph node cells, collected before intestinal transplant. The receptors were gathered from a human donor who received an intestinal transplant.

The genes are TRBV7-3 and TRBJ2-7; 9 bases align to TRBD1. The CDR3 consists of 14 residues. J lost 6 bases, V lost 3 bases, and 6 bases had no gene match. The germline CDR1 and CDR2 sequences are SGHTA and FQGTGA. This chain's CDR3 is CASSFTGTGTEQYF. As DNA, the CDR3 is TGTGCCAGCAGCTTCACCGGGACAGGGACCGAGCAGTACTTC. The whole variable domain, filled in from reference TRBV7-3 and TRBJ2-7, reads GAGVSQTPSNKVTEKGKYVELRCDPISGHTALYWYRQSLGQGPEFLIYFQGTGAADDSGLPNDRFFAVRPEGSVSTLKIQRTERGDSAVYLCASSFTGTGTEQYFGPGTRLTVT.

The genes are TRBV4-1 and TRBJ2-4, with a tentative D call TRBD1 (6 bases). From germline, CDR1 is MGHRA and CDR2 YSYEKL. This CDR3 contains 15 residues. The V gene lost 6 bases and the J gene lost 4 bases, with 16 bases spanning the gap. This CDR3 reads CASSLIRQDKNIQYF. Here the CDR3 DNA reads TGCGCCAGCAGTCTTATCCGACAGGATAAAAACATTCAGTACTTC.

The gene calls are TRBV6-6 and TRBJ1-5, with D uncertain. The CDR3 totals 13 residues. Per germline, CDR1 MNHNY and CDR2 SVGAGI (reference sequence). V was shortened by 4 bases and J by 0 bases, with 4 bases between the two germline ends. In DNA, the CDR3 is TGTGCCAGCAGTTTTGATAGCAATCAGCCCCAGCATTTT. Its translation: CASSFDSNQPQHF.

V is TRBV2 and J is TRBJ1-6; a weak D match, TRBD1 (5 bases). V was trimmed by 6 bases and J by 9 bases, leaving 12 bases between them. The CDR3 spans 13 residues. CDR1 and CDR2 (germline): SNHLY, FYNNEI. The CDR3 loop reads CASRDTMGSPLHF. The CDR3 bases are TGTGCCAGCAGGGACACCATGGGTTCACCCCTCCACTTT. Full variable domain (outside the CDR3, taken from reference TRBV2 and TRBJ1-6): EPEVTQTPSHQVTQMGQEVILRCVPISNHLYFYWYRQILGQKVEFLVSFYNNEISEKSEIFDDQFSVERPDGSNFTLKIRSTKLEDSAMYFCASRDTMGSPLHFGNGTRLTVT.

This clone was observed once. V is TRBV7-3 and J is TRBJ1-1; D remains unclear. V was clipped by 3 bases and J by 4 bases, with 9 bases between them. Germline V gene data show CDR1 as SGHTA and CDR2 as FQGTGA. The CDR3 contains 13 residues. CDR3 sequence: CASSFFAGTEAFF. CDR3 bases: TGTGCCAGCAGCTTTTTCGCTGGCACTGAAGCTTTCTTT.

This CDR3 is CASSVGARDEQYF. DNA of the CDR3: TGTGCCAGCAGCGTAGGGGCTAGGGACGAGCAGTACTTC. The chain couples TRBV9 to TRBJ2-7; no reliable D call. CDR1 and CDR2 from the germline V gene are SGDLS and YYNGEE. V was cut by 0 bases and J by 5 bases, with 9 bases left in between. CDR3 length equals 13 residues.

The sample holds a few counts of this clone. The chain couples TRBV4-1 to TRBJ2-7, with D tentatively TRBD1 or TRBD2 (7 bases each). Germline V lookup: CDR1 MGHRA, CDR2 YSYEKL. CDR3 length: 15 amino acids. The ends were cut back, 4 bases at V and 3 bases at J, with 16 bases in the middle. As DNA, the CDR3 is TGCGCCAGCAGCCGACAGGGAGGGGGCTACTACGAGCAGTACTTC. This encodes CASSRQGGGYYEQYF.

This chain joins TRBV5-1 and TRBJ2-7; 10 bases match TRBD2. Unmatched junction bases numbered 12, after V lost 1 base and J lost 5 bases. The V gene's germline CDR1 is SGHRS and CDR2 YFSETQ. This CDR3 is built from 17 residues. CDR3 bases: TGCGCCAGCAGCTTGCGGGACTGGACTAGCGGAGGGGACGAGCAGTACTTC. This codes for CASSLRDWTSGGDEQYF.

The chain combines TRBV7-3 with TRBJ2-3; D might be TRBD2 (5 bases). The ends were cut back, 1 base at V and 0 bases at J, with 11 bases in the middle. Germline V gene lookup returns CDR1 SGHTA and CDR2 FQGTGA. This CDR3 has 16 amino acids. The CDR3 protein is CASSLRGSGSTDTQYF. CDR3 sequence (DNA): TGTGCCAGCAGCTTAAGAGGGAGTGGGAGCACAGATACGCAGTATTTT.

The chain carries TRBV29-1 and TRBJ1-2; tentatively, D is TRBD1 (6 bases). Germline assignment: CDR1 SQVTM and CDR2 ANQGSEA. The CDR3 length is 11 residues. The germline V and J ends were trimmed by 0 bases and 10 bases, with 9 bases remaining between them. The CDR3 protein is CSVEDRGTYTF. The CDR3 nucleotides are TGCAGCGTTGAAGATAGGGGGACCTACACCTTC.

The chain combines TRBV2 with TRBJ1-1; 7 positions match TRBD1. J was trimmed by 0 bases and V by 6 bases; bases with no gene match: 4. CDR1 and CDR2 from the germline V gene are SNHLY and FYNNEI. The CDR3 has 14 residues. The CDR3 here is CASRGRGMNTEAFF. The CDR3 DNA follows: TGTGCCAGCAGGGGCAGGGGGATGAACACTGAAGCTTTCTTT.

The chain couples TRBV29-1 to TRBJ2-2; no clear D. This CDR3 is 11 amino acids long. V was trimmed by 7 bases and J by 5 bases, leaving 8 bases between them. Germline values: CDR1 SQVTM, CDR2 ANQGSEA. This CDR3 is CSADMTGELFF. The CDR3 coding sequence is TGCAGCGCAGACATGACCGGGGAGCTGTTTTTT.

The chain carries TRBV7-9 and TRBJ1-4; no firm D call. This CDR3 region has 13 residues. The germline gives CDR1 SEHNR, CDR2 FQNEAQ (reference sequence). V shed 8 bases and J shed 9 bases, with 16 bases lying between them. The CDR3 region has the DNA TGTGCCAGCGAGGCGGGAAGAGGACAAAAACTGTTTTTT. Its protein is CASEAGRGQKLFF.

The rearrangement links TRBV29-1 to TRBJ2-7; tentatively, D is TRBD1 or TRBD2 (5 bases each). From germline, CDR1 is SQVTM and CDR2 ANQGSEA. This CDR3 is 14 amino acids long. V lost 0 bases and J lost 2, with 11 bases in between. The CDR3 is CSVEEAGRTYEQYF. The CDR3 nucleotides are TGCAGCGTTGAAGAAGCAGGGAGAACCTACGAGCAGTACTTC.

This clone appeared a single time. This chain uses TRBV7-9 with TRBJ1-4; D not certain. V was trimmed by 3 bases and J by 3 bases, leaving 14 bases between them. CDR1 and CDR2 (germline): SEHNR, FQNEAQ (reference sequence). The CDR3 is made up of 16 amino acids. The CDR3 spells CASSFIGSHPNEKLFF. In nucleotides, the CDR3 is TGTGCCAGCAGCTTCATTGGATCCCATCCTAATGAAAAACTGTTTTTT.

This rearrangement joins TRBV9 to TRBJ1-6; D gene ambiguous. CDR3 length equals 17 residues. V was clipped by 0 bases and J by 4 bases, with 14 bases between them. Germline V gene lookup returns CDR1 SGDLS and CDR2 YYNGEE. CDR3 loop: CASSVDDFLLYNSPLHF. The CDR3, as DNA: TGTGCCAGCAGCGTAGACGACTTTCTTCTTTATAATTCACCCCTCCACTTT.

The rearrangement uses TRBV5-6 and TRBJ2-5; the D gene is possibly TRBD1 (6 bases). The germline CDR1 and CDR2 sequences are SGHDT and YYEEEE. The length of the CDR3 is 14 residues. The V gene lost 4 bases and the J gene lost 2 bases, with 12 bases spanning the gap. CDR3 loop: CASSGWDTQETQYF. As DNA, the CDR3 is TGTGCCAGCAGCGGTTGGGACACTCAAGAGACCCAGTACTTC.

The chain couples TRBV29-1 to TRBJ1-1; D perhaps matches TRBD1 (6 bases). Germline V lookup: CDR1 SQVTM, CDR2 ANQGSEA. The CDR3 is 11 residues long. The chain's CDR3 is CSISTGTEAFF. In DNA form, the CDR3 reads TGCAGTATCTCTACCGGGACAGAAGCTTTCTTT. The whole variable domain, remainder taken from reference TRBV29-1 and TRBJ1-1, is SAVISQKPSRDICQRGTSLTIQCQVDSQVTMMFWYRQQPGQSLTLIATANQGSEATYESGFVIDKFPISRPNLTFSTLTVSNMSPEDSSIYLCSISTGTEAFFGQGTRLTVV.

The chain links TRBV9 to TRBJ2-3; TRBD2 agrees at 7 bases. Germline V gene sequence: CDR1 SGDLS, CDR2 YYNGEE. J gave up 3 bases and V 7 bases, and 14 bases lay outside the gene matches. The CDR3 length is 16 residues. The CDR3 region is CASAVGREEITDTQYF. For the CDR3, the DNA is TGTGCCAGCGCGGTAGGTCGGGAGGAGATTACAGATACGCAGTATTTT.

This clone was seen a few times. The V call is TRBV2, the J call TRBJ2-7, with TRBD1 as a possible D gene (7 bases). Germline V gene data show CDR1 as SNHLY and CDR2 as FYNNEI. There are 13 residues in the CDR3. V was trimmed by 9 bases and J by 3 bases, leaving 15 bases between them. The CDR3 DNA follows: TGTGCCAGTGCGGGGACAGATCGCTACGAGCAGTACTTC. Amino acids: CASAGTDRYEQYF.

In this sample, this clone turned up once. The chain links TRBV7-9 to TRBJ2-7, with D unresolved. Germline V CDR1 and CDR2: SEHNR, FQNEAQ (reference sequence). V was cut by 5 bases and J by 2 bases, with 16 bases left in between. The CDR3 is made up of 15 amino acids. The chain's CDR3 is CASSGDGHYAYEQYF. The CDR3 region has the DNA TGTGCCAGCAGCGGAGATGGCCATTATGCCTACGAGCAGTACTTC.

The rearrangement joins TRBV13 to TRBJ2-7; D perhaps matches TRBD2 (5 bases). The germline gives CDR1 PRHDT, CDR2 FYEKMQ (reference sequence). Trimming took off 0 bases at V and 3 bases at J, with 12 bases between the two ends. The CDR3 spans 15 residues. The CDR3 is CASSLGRGRVYEQYF. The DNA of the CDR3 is TGTGCCAGCAGCTTAGGCCGGGGAAGGGTCTACGAGCAGTACTTC.

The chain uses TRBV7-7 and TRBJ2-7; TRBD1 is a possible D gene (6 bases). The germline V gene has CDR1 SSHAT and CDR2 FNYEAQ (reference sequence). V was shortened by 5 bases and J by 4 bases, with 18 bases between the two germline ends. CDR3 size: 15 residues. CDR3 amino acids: CASSHDPGTQYEQYF. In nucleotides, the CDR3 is TGTGCCAGCAGCCACGACCCTGGGACACAGTACGAGCAGTACTTC.

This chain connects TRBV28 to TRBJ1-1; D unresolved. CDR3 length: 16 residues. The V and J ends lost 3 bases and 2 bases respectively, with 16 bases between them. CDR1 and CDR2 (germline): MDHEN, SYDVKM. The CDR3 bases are TGTGCCAGCAGTTTCCCCCAAGGAGCAGGCAACACTGAAGCTTTCTTT. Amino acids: CASSFPQGAGNTEAFF.

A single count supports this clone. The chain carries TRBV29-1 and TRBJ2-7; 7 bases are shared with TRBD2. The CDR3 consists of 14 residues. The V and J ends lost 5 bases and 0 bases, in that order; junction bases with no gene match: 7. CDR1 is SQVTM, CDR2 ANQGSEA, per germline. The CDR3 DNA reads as TGCAGCGTTCAGTTGCGGGAGAGCTCCTACGAGCAGTACTTC. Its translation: CSVQLRESSYEQYF.

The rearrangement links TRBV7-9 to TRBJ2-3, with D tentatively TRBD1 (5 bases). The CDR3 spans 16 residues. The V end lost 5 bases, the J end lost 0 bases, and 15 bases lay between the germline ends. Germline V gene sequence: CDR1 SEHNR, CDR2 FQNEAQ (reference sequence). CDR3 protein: CASSNGWGDSTDTQYF. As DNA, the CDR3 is TGTGCCAGCAGCAATGGCTGGGGCGACAGCACAGATACGCAGTATTTT.

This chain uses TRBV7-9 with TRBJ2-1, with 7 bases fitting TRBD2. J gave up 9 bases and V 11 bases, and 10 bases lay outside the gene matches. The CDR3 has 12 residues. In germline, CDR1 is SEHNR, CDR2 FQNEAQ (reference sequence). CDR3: CASRPGGGEQFF. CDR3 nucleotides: TGTGCCTCCCGCCCCGGCGGGGGTGAGCAGTTCTTC. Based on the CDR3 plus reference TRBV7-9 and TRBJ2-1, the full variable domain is DTGVSQNPRHKITKRGQNVTFRCDPISEHNRLYWYRQTLGQGPEFLTYFQNEAQLEKSRLLSDRFSAERPKGSFSTLEIQRTEQGDSAMYLCASRPGGGEQFFGPGTRLTVL.

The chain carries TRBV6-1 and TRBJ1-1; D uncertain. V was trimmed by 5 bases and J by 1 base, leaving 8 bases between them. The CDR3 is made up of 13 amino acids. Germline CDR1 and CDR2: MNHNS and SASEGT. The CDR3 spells CASSWVTNTEAFF. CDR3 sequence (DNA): TGTGCCAGCAGTTGGGTCACGAACACTGAAGCTTTCTTT.